A selection of T cell receptor beta chains follows, all from one sample in a study of blood T cell repertoires in COVID-19. Repertoires were generated with immunoSEQ multiplex PCR, while TCRdb's copy carries only in-frame clones and drops some. The sample yields 200,000 to 250,000 clones, around 90% seen once. Sequencing was done on a sample of PBMCs or T cells enriched from blood (not recorded which). The origin of the receptors is a young woman with acute COVID-19. Each CDR3 is given with its conserved first and last residue. The order of the fields is D gene, clone size, J gene, V gene, CDR3 DNA, CDR3 protein. A D gene is named only where the DNA matches it firmly. Expanded clones get a size class; other rows say once, few or many, or leave the size out.

D gene: -
clone size: -
J gene: TRBJ1-4
V gene: TRBV7-9
CDR3 DNA: TGTGCCAGCAGCTCTGCCCCAGGGGAGAGGGGTGAAAAACTGTTTTTT
CDR3 protein: CASSSAPGERGEKLFF

D gene: -
clone size: -
J gene: TRBJ1-5
V gene: TRBV28
CDR3 DNA: TGTGCCAGCAGCTCAGGGGTCACTCAGCCCCAGCATTTT
CDR3 protein: CASSSGVTQPQHF

D gene: TRBD1
clone size: -
J gene: TRBJ2-2
V gene: TRBV5-1
CDR3 DNA: TGCGCCAGCAGCTACCGGGACAGGGGAAACACCGGGGAGCTGTTTTTT
CDR3 protein: CASSYRDRGNTGELFF

D gene: TRBD1
clone size: -
J gene: TRBJ2-7
V gene: TRBV2
CDR3 DNA: TGTGCCAGCTCTTGGGACAGGGACAAAAGCGAGCAGTACTTC
CDR3 protein: CASSWDRDKSEQYF

D gene: -
clone size: -
J gene: TRBJ2-6
V gene: TRBV7-3
CDR3 DNA: TGTGCCAGCAGCTTAGCGTCGCCGTCTGGGGCCAACGTCCTGACTTTC
CDR3 protein: CASSLASPSGANVLTF

D gene: TRBD2
clone size: -
J gene: TRBJ2-7
V gene: TRBV11-2
CDR3 DNA: TGTGCCAGCAGCCCGGGGGGAGACGAGCAGTACTTC
CDR3 protein: CASSPGGDEQYF

D gene: TRBD2
clone size: -
J gene: TRBJ2-3
V gene: TRBV30
CDR3 DNA: TGTGCCTGGAGTGTGTTCGGCGGGGGTGGTACAGATACGCAGTATTTT
CDR3 protein: CAWSVFGGGGTDTQYF

D gene: -
clone size: -
J gene: TRBJ2-3
V gene: TRBV15
CDR3 DNA: TGTGCCACCAGCAGAGATGGGGCGGGGACAGATACGCAGTATTTT
CDR3 protein: CATSRDGAGTDTQYF

D gene: -
clone size: -
J gene: TRBJ2-4
V gene: TRBV28
CDR3 DNA: TGTGCCAGCACGGGGTTAGACATTCAGTACTTC
CDR3 protein: CASTGLDIQYF

D gene: -
clone size: few
J gene: TRBJ1-5
V gene: TRBV27
CDR3 DNA: TGTGCCAGCAGTTCTGGACAGCTTAGCAATCAGCCCCAGCATTTT
CDR3 protein: CASSSGQLSNQPQHF

D gene: -
clone size: -
J gene: TRBJ2-5
V gene: TRBV9
CDR3 DNA: TGTGCCAGCAGCGTAGCCCTAGCCGAGTGGGAGACCCAGTACTTC
CDR3 protein: CASSVALAEWETQYF

D gene: TRBD1
clone size: -
J gene: TRBJ1-2
V gene: TRBV3-1/TRBV3-2
CDR3 DNA: TGTGCCAGCAGCCACGATGCTCGGGCAGGGGGGTATGGCTACACCTTC
CDR3 protein: CASSHDARAGGYGYTF

D gene: -
clone size: -
J gene: TRBJ2-5
V gene: TRBV11-2
CDR3 DNA: TGTGCCAGCAGCCAGGGCGCGAAGACCCAGTACTTC
CDR3 protein: CASSQGAKTQYF

D gene: -
clone size: -
J gene: TRBJ1-3
V gene: TRBV7-2
CDR3 DNA: TGTGCCAGCAGCTTCGGCCCAGGGGAAGGGGGAAACACCATATATTTT
CDR3 protein: CASSFGPGEGGNTIYF

D gene: TRBD2
clone size: -
J gene: TRBJ2-1
V gene: TRBV7-2
CDR3 DNA: TGTGCCAGCAGCCCCACTAGCGGGCGTTACAATGAGCAGTTCTTC
CDR3 protein: CASSPTSGRYNEQFF

D gene: -
clone size: -
J gene: TRBJ2-5
V gene: TRBV7-2
CDR3 DNA: TGTGCCAGCAGCTCGACTAGACAAGAGACCCAGTACTTC
CDR3 protein: CASSSTRQETQYF

D gene: TRBD1
clone size: -
J gene: TRBJ1-5
V gene: TRBV7-8
CDR3 DNA: TGTGCCAGCAGCACCCAGACAGGGGTCGGCAATCAGCCCCAGCATTTT
CDR3 protein: CASSTQTGVGNQPQHF

D gene: -
clone size: -
J gene: TRBJ2-7
V gene: TRBV29-1
CDR3 DNA: TGCAGCGTTTACGGGCAGGGGCAGTACGAGCAGTACTTC
CDR3 protein: CSVYGQGQYEQYF

D gene: -
clone size: -
J gene: TRBJ1-2
V gene: TRBV4-1
CDR3 DNA: TGCGCCAGCAGCCTCGACAACAACTATGGCTACACCTTC
CDR3 protein: CASSLDNNYGYTF

D gene: -
clone size: -
J gene: TRBJ2-5
V gene: TRBV19
CDR3 DNA: TGTGCCAGTAGTCCCGGCGGATTAAGTGGAGAGACCCAGTACTTC
CDR3 protein: CASSPGGLSGETQYF

D gene: -
clone size: -
J gene: TRBJ2-3
V gene: TRBV7-8
CDR3 DNA: TGTGCCAGCAGCTTAGTCAGGGGTCCAGATACGCAGTATTTT
CDR3 protein: CASSLVRGPDTQYF

D gene: -
clone size: -
J gene: TRBJ2-3
V gene: TRBV6-2/TRBV6-3
CDR3 DNA: TGTGCCAGCAGTCCAACACCCGCTTTCACAGATACGCAGTATTTT
CDR3 protein: CASSPTPAFTDTQYF

D gene: -
clone size: once
J gene: TRBJ1-6
V gene: TRBV5-5
CDR3 DNA: TGTGCCAGCAGCTTAGTGGGTGAGGTTAATTCACCCCTCCACTTT
CDR3 protein: CASSLVGEVNSPLHF

D gene: -
clone size: -
J gene: TRBJ1-5
V gene: TRBV28
CDR3 DNA: TGTGCCAGCCTACAGATAGATCAGCCCCAGCATTTT
CDR3 protein: CASLQIDQPQHF

D gene: -
clone size: -
J gene: TRBJ1-3
V gene: TRBV6-5
CDR3 DNA: TGTGCCAGCAGTCAGGACAGATACTCTGGAAACACCATATATTTT
CDR3 protein: CASSQDRYSGNTIYF

D gene: -
clone size: -
J gene: TRBJ2-7
V gene: TRBV9
CDR3 DNA: TGTGCCAGCAGCGCATCGGGATTCTACGAGCAGTACTTC
CDR3 protein: CASSASGFYEQYF

D gene: TRBD2
clone size: -
J gene: TRBJ2-1
V gene: TRBV6-5
CDR3 DNA: TGTGCCAGCAGCGCAACTAGCGGGAGGGTCGATGAGCAGTTCTTC
CDR3 protein: CASSATSGRVDEQFF

D gene: -
clone size: -
J gene: TRBJ1-3
V gene: TRBV18
CDR3 DNA: TGTGCCAGCTCGCTACGGGGAAGCTCTGGAAACACCATATATTTT
CDR3 protein: CASSLRGSSGNTIYF

D gene: TRBD1
clone size: -
J gene: TRBJ1-4
V gene: TRBV4-3
CDR3 DNA: TGCGCCAGCAGCCAAGCCTGGGACAGTACGGATGAAAAACTGTTTTTT
CDR3 protein: CASSQAWDSTDEKLFF

D gene: TRBD1
clone size: -
J gene: TRBJ1-2
V gene: TRBV5-5
CDR3 DNA: TGTGCCAGCAGCTTGGAGGACAGGAGATATAACTATGGCTACACCTTC
CDR3 protein: CASSLEDRRYNYGYTF

D gene: TRBD2
clone size: -
J gene: TRBJ2-3
V gene: TRBV7-6
CDR3 DNA: TGTGCCAGCAGCTTCGGACTAGCGGCTACAGATACGCAGTATTTT
CDR3 protein: CASSFGLAATDTQYF

D gene: -
clone size: once
J gene: TRBJ1-5
V gene: TRBV28
CDR3 DNA: TGTGCCAGCACCGTAGACCGGGGGGAGGCGCAGCCCCAGCATTTT
CDR3 protein: CASTVDRGEAQPQHF

D gene: TRBD2
clone size: once
J gene: TRBJ2-2
V gene: TRBV9
CDR3 DNA: TGTGCCAGCAGCGCATCCGGGACTAGCGTCGCCGGGGAGCTGTTTTTT
CDR3 protein: CASSASGTSVAGELFF

D gene: TRBD1
clone size: -
J gene: TRBJ2-5
V gene: TRBV5-1
CDR3 DNA: TGCGCCAGCAGCTCGACAGGGGAAGAGACCCAGTACTTC
CDR3 protein: CASSSTGEETQYF

D gene: -
clone size: -
J gene: TRBJ1-3
V gene: TRBV7-9
CDR3 DNA: TGTGCCAGCAGCCCCAGACCCGGGACAACTGGAAACACCATATATTTT
CDR3 protein: CASSPRPGTTGNTIYF

D gene: -
clone size: few
J gene: TRBJ1-5
V gene: TRBV10-3
CDR3 DNA: TGTGCCATCAGAGGCAGCGTCAATCAGCCCCAGCATTTT
CDR3 protein: CAIRGSVNQPQHF

D gene: TRBD1
clone size: -
J gene: TRBJ2-2
V gene: TRBV7-8
CDR3 DNA: TGTGCCAGCAGCTTAGGACAGGGGTTCACCGGGGAGCTGTTTTTT
CDR3 protein: CASSLGQGFTGELFF

D gene: -
clone size: once
J gene: TRBJ1-1
V gene: TRBV5-5
CDR3 DNA: TGTGCCAGCAGCTTGTCCACCGGGGAGAACACTGAAGCTTTCTTT
CDR3 protein: CASSLSTGENTEAFF

D gene: TRBD1
clone size: -
J gene: TRBJ1-5
V gene: TRBV28
CDR3 DNA: TGTGCCAGCAGCCGGGACAGGGGGAATCAGCCCCAGCATTTT
CDR3 protein: CASSRDRGNQPQHF

D gene: -
clone size: -
J gene: TRBJ2-1
V gene: TRBV9
CDR3 DNA: TGTGCCAGCAGCGCCTCGCTCTCCGGACAGATGTTCTTC
CDR3 protein: CASSASLSGQMFF

D gene: TRBD1
clone size: -
J gene: TRBJ2-1
V gene: TRBV3-1/TRBV3-2
CDR3 DNA: TGTGCCAGCAGCCAAGATCGACCCGGGACAGGGGTGGCGGGTGAGCAGTTCTTC
CDR3 protein: CASSQDRPGTGVAGEQFF

D gene: TRBD2
clone size: -
J gene: TRBJ2-1
V gene: TRBV3-1/TRBV3-2
CDR3 DNA: TGTGCCAGCAGCCTTGCTAGCGGGGGGTACAATGAGCAGTTCTTC
CDR3 protein: CASSLASGGYNEQFF

D gene: TRBD1
clone size: few
J gene: TRBJ2-1
V gene: TRBV7-2
CDR3 DNA: TGTGCCAGCAGCTTAGCGGGACAGGGGTACAATGAGCAGTTCTTC
CDR3 protein: CASSLAGQGYNEQFF

D gene: -
clone size: once
J gene: TRBJ2-7
V gene: TRBV19
CDR3 DNA: TGTGCCAGTAGTATAGTGTGGGGGCAGGCCTACGAGCAGTACTTC
CDR3 protein: CASSIVWGQAYEQYF

D gene: -
clone size: -
J gene: TRBJ2-3
V gene: TRBV7-2
CDR3 DNA: TGTGCCAGCAGCTTTTTGCGGGGCACAGATACGCAGTATTTT
CDR3 protein: CASSFLRGTDTQYF

D gene: -
clone size: -
J gene: TRBJ2-5
V gene: TRBV28
CDR3 DNA: TGTGCCAGCAGAAGGGGGAAAGAGACCCAGTACTTC
CDR3 protein: CASRRGKETQYF

D gene: TRBD1
clone size: -
J gene: TRBJ1-1
V gene: TRBV5-6
CDR3 DNA: TGTGCCAGCAGCTTATTGGACAGGGGTTCGAGCGCTGAAGCTTTCTTT
CDR3 protein: CASSLLDRGSSAEAFF

D gene: -
clone size: -
J gene: TRBJ1-2
V gene: TRBV19
CDR3 DNA: TGTGCCAGTAGTCCCCAGGGTAACTATGGCTACACCTTC
CDR3 protein: CASSPQGNYGYTF

D gene: -
clone size: -
J gene: TRBJ1-6
V gene: TRBV28
CDR3 DNA: TGTGCCAGCAGCGAGGGGGTAATACATAATTCACCCCTCCACTTT
CDR3 protein: CASSEGVIHNSPLHF

D gene: -
clone size: -
J gene: TRBJ2-5
V gene: TRBV6-5
CDR3 DNA: TGTGCCAGCAGCCCGGGACACGCCGTGCGAGAGACCCAGTACTTC
CDR3 protein: CASSPGHAVRETQYF

D gene: TRBD2
clone size: -
J gene: TRBJ2-3
V gene: TRBV7-8
CDR3 DNA: TGTGCCAGCAGCCTCCCTCCTAGCGGGAGATCCACAGATACGCAGTATTTT
CDR3 protein: CASSLPPSGRSTDTQYF

D gene: -
clone size: once
J gene: TRBJ2-1
V gene: TRBV7-3
CDR3 DNA: TGTGCCAGCAGCCCCTTGGAGGGGCCCTACAATGAGCAGTTCTTC
CDR3 protein: CASSPLEGPYNEQFF